This record looks at one T cell receptor beta chain sequence and its context. TCRdb keeps only in-frame clones here, not all; method: immunoSEQ multiplex PCR. The table has about 150,000 clones, about four fifths seen once. This sample was included in a study of blood T cell repertoires in COVID-19. CDR1 ENHRY and CDR2 SYGVKD come from the germline V gene. V lost 3 bases to trimming and J lost 0 bases, with 2 bases between them. The CDR3 contains 12 residues. The sequence came from a woman aged 45-60 years with acute COVID-19. The chain employs TRBV10-3 and TRBJ2-5; D unresolved. The specimen was PBMCs or T cells enriched from blood (not recorded which). This chain's CDR3 is CAISDYQETQYF. The CDR3 DNA follows: TGTGCCATCAGTGACTACCAAGAGACCCAGTACTTC.